The 13 T cell receptor beta chains in this list originate from one sample, sequenced in a study of cytomegalovirus exposure and HLA in healthy donors. 13 Jbeta primers and 60 Vbeta primers were used for the PCR. Repertoires were generated with immunoSEQ multiplex PCR, while TCRdb's copy carries only in-frame clones and drops some. The table includes 100,000 to 150,000 clones, 70% to 80% detected once. The sample taken for sequencing was PBMCs. All receptors come from a man aged 35-49 years in good health and CMV-seropositive.

DNA of the CDR3: TGTGCCAGCAGTTCCGGGACTAGCAGTAACAATGAGCAGTTCTTC. The encoded protein is CASSSGTSSNNEQFF. V gene TRBV27 combines with J gene TRBJ2-1; the match to TRBD2 covers 9 bases. The CDR3 extends over 15 amino acids. Germline loops: CDR1 MNHEY, CDR2 SMNVEV (reference sequence). V shed 4 bases and J 5 bases; nucleotides not matched to a gene: 6.

The chain combines TRBV5-1 with TRBJ2-3, with 9 nucleotides matching TRBD2. The length of the CDR3 is 14 residues. Germline CDR1 and CDR2: SGHRS and YFSETQ. V was pared by 4 bases and J by 5 bases, with 5 bases of the junction left unmatched. The CDR3 is CASSRGGGRDTQYF. CDR3 in DNA: TGCGCCAGCAGCCGCGGGGGGGGAAGAGATACGCAGTATTTT. Together with reference TRBV5-1 and TRBJ2-3, the CDR3 gives the full variable domain: KAGVTQTPRYLIKTRGQQVTLSCSPISGHRSVSWYQQTPGQGLQFLFEYFSETQRNKGNFPGRFSGRQFSNSRSEMNVSTLELGDSALYLCASSRGGGRDTQYFGPGTRLTVL.

The sample holds a few counts of this clone. The CDR3 is CASSLMGQKNTEAFF. Written as DNA, the CDR3 is TGCGCCAGCAGCTTGATGGGACAGAAAAACACTGAAGCTTTCTTT. The chain combines TRBV5-1 with TRBJ1-1, with TRBD1 identical over 7 bases. This CDR3 is 15 amino acids long. V was pared by 1 base and J by 2 bases, with 5 bases of the junction left unmatched. CDR1 is SGHRS and CDR2 is YFSETQ in the germline V gene.

The chain recombines TRBV2 with TRBJ1-4; D gene uncertain. Germline CDR1 is SNHLY and CDR2 is FYNNEI. V lost 2 bases to trimming and J lost 4 bases, with 8 bases between them. The CDR3 sequence is 14 residues long. The CDR3 reads CASSERLVNEKLFF. CDR3 in DNA: TGTGCCAGCAGTGAAAGACTGGTTAATGAAAAACTGTTTTTT.

CDR3 bases: TGTGCCAGCACTGGACTAGCGGGGACCTCCTACGAGCAGTACTTC. The encoded protein is CASTGLAGTSYEQYF. J is TRBJ2-7 and V is TRBV19; 12 bases are a match to TRBD2. Per the germline V gene, CDR1 is LNHDA and CDR2 is SQIVND (reference sequence). J lost 0 bases, V lost 9 bases, and 6 bases had no gene match. The CDR3 runs 15 residues.

V usage is TRBV18 and J usage is TRBJ2-5; 7 positions match TRBD2. Germline V gives CDR1 KGHSH, CDR2 LQKENI. This CDR3 region has 16 residues. V lost 4 bases, J lost 2 bases, and 10 bases stayed unmatched. CDR3 in DNA: TGTGCCAGCTCACTGCGGGGAGCGGGGAGACAAGAGACCCAGTACTTC. This codes for CASSLRGAGRQETQYF.

The V call is TRBV28, the J call TRBJ2-6; the D is unclear. The germline V and J ends were trimmed by 6 bases and 0 bases, with 6 bases remaining between them. In germline, CDR1 is MDHEN, CDR2 SYDVKM. The CDR3 totals 14 residues. The CDR3 spells CASSPNSGANVLTF. DNA of the CDR3: TGTGCCAGCAGCCCTAACTCTGGGGCCAACGTCCTGACTTTC.

The chain links TRBV7-9 to TRBJ1-2; weak D call: TRBD1 (6 bases). Trimming took off 5 bases at V and 4 bases at J, with 11 bases between the two ends. The CDR3 loop spans 13 amino acids. Germline CDR1 reads SEHNR; CDR2 reads FQNEAQ (reference sequence). CDR3 in amino acids: CASSPDRFYGYTF. CDR3 DNA: TGTGCCAGCAGCCCTGACAGGTTCTATGGCTACACCTTC.

The chain couples TRBV6-5 to TRBJ2-7; 9 nucleotides agree with TRBD1. J lost 3 bases, V lost 4 bases, and 10 bases had no gene match. CDR3 length equals 16 residues. Germline lookup yields CDR1 MNHEY and CDR2 SVGAGI. The DNA for the CDR3 is TGTGCCAGCAGTTCCCCCGGGACAGGGAATGTCTACGAGCAGTACTTC. Protein product: CASSSPGTGNVYEQYF.

The chain links TRBV5-1 to TRBJ1-3, with D unresolved. Germline V CDR1 and CDR2: SGHRS, YFSETQ. There are 15 residues in the CDR3. Trimming cost V 0 bases and J 4 bases, with 11 bases left between them. DNA for the CDR3: TGCGCCAGCAGCTTGGGGGAGAATGCCGGAAACACCATATATTTT. This sequence encodes CASSLGENAGNTIYF. The whole variable domain, remainder taken from reference TRBV5-1 and TRBJ1-3, is KAGVTQTPRYLIKTRGQQVTLSCSPISGHRSVSWYQQTPGQGLQFLFEYFSETQRNKGNFPGRFSGRQFSNSRSEMNVSTLELGDSALYLCASSLGENAGNTIYFGEGSWLTVV.

The chain joins TRBV2 to TRBJ1-4; D remains ambiguous. CDR1 SNHLY and CDR2 FYNNEI come from the germline V gene. This CDR3 spans 13 amino acids. The V end lost 5 bases, the J end lost 4 bases, and 8 bases lay between the germline ends. The CDR3 coding sequence is TGTGCCAGCAGTTTCAGTCGTAATGAAAAACTGTTTTTT. This gives the protein CASSFSRNEKLFF.

The chain employs TRBV28 and TRBJ2-7; a possible D gene is TRBD2 (6 bases). This CDR3 comprises 14 residues. V was pared by 3 bases and J by 7 bases, with 16 bases between. Germline CDR1 is MDHEN and CDR2 is SYDVKM. CDR3 sequence: CASSFRGRAGEQYF. For the CDR3, the DNA is TGTGCCAGCAGTTTCCGTGGACGGGCGGGGGAGCAGTACTTC.

In its sample, this clone was seen a few times. The chain uses TRBV11-3 and TRBJ1-1; the D is unclear. Germline CDR1 and CDR2: SGHNT and YENEEA. The V end was cut by 4 bases, the J end by 2 bases, with 8 bases between. The CDR3 totals 13 residues. The CDR3 sequence: CASSSGANTEAFF. DNA of the CDR3: TGTGCCAGCAGCTCGGGAGCTAACACTGAAGCTTTCTTT. Full variable domain (missing parts from reference TRBV11-3 and TRBJ1-1): EAGVVQSPRYKIIEKKQPVAFWCNPISGHNTLYWYLQNLGQGPELLIRYENEEAVDDSQLPKDRFSAERLKGVDSTLKIQPAELGDSAVYLCASSSGANTEAFFGQGTRLTVV.